These 4 T cell receptor beta chains came from one sample sequenced in a study of radiotherapy plus CTLA-4 blockade in lung cancer. Some clones are missing from TCRdb's copy, which holds only in-frame ones; the method was immunoSEQ multiplex PCR. The profile shows some 120,000 clones, 81% of them singletons. Sample: peripheral blood, taken from a patient treated with radiotherapy plus ipilimumab. The receptor set was obtained from a human donor with non-small cell lung cancer that progressed on radiotherapy plus ipilimumab. Some clones in this sample may be carry-over from other donors' samples.

CDR3: CASSPYPGLAGNTDTQYF. The CDR3 DNA is TGTGCCAGCAGCCCCTACCCAGGACTAGCGGGGAACACAGATACGCAGTATTTT. The V gene is TRBV7-6, the J gene TRBJ2-3; 12 bases are shared with TRBD2. After removal of 5 bases from V and 2 bases from J, the junction contained 11 bases not matched to a gene. The germline V gene encodes CDR1 SGHVS and CDR2 FNYEAQ. The length of the CDR3 is 18 residues.

This clone was seen just once. This chain connects TRBV7-2 to TRBJ2-3, with 7 bases fitting TRBD1. Germline CDR1 and CDR2: SGHTA and FQGNSA. This CDR3 has 14 residues. With 8 bases clipped from V and 0 bases from J, the junction kept 5 bases outside the gene matches. The chain's CDR3 is CASGQTGSTDTQYF. The CDR3 DNA sequence: TGTGCCAGCGGACAGACAGGGAGCACAGATACGCAGTATTTT.

CDR3: CATSRLDKLTGSRYQPQHF. CDR3 sequence (DNA): TGTGCCACCAGCAGACTCGACAAACTTACAGGGAGCAGATATCAGCCCCAGCATTTT. J is TRBJ1-5 and V is TRBV15; D perhaps matches TRBD1 (6 bases). CDR3 size: 19 residues. In germline, CDR1 is LNHNV, CDR2 YYDKDF (reference sequence). V was shortened by 2 bases and J by 5 bases, with 25 bases between the two germline ends.

This clone has more than one count but fewer than ten. Germline is not matched at one junction end, which may reflect a read error. The chain uses TRBV5-1 and TRBJ2-5; D may be TRBD1 (6 bases). CDR1 is SGHRS, CDR2 YFSETQ, per germline. The CDR3 contains 15 residues. Written as DNA, the CDR3 is TGCTCCAGCAGCTTGGGGGCCACCTTGAAAGAGACCCAGTACTTC. Its protein product is CSSSLGATLKETQYF.